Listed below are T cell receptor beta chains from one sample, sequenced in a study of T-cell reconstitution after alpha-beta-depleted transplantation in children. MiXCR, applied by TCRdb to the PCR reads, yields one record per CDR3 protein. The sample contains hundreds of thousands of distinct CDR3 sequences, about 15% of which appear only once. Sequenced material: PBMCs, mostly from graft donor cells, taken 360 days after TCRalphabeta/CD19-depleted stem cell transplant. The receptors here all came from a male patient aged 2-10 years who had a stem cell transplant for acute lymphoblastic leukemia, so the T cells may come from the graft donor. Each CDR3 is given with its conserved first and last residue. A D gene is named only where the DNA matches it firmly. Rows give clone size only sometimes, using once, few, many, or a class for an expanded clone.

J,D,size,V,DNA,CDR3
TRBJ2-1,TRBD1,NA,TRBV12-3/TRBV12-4,TGTGCCAGCAGTTTAGAAGGGGGCAGTGAGCAGTTCTTC,CASSLEGGSEQFF
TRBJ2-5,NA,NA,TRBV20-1,TGCAGTGCTACCGAAACTCCTCAAGAGACCCAGTACTTC,CSATETPQETQYF
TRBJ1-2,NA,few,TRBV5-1,TGCGCCAGCAGGGACAACGACGAAAATGGCTACACCTTC,CASRDNDENGYTF
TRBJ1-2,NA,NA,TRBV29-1,TGCAGCGTTGAAGACGGTTCTGGCTACACCTTC,CSVEDGSGYTF
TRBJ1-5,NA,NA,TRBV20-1,TGCAGTGCTAGAGCGGGCAGGGAAGGCAATCAGCCCCAGCATTTT,CSARAGREGNQPQHF
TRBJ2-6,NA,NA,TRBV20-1,TGCAGTGCTAGAGGGGAGGGGGCCAACGTCCTGACTTTC,CSARGEGANVLTF
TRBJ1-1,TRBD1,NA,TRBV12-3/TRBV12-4,TGTGCCACCTTGAAGACAGGGGGCCACACTGAAGCTTTCTTT,CATLKTGGHTEAFF
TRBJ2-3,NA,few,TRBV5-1,TGCGCCAGCAGCTACCTAGCGACTGCCGGCACAGATACGCAGTATTTT,CASSYLATAGTDTQYF
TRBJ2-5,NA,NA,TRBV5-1,TGCGCCAGCAGCTTGATAAGAGAGACCCAGTACTTC,CASSLIRETQYF
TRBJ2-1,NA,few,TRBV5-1,TGCGCCAGCAGCTTAGAAGGTGAGGGGGAGCAGTTCTTC,CASSLEGEGEQFF
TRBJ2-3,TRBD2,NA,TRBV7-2,TGTGCCAGCTTGGCTAGCGGGGGCACAGATACGCAGTATTTT,CASLASGGTDTQYF
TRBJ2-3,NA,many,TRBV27,TGTGCCAGCAGGACTTCGCGGGGCACAGATACGCAGTATTTT,CASRTSRGTDTQYF
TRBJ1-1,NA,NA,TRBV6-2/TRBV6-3,TGTGCCAGCACTTACGTTACGGGTATGAACACTGAAGCTTTCTTT,CASTYVTGMNTEAFF
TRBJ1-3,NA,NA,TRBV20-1,TGCAGTGCTATAACAGGGACTGGAAACACCATATATTTT,CSAITGTGNTIYF
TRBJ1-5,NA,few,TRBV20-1,TGCAGTGCTAGAGATCTACGGGGGCGACAGCCCCAGCATTTT,CSARDLRGRQPQHF
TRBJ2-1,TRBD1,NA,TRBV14,TGTGCCAGCAGCCAAGAACTGGGGTCTTGGACAGGATCCTGGGATGAGCAGTTCTTC,CASSQELGSWTGSWDEQFF
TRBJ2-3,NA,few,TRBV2,TGTGCCGGATCCCTAGGAGGAGTTACAGATACGCAGTATTTT,CAGSLGGVTDTQYF
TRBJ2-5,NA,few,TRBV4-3,TGCGCCAGGGGGCTGAGGAGGCCGGCCCAGTACTTC,CARGLRRPAQYF
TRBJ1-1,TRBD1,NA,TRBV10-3,TGTGCCATCAGTGAGTCGGGTAGGGGGCAAGTAGGCACTGAAGCTTTCTTT,CAISESGRGQVGTEAFF
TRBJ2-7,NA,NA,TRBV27,TGTGCCAGCAGTAACTTAGCCGGGCCCCTGTACTTC,CASSNLAGPLYF
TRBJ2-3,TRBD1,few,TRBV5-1,TGCGCCAGCAGCCACCAACCGGGACAGGGGGATACGCAGTATTTT,CASSHQPGQGDTQYF
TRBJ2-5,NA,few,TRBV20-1,TGCAGTGTCGGCAAGGAGGTGGGGGAGACCCAGTACTTC,CSVGKEVGETQYF
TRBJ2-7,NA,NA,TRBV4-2,TGTGCCAGCAGCCCCGGGCCTGCCGGCGAGCAGTACTTC,CASSPGPAGEQYF
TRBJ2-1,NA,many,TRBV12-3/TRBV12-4,TGTGCCAGCATCCTTGGGTGGGGCCGCGAGCAGTTCTTC,CASILGWGREQFF
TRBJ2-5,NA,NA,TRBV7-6,TGTGCCAGCAGAAGGCCCCAAGAGACCCAGTACTTC,CASRRPQETQYF
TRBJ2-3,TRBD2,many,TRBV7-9,TGTGCCAGCAGCTTAGGGGCGACTAGCGGGGGGGAAGATACGCAGTATTTT,CASSLGATSGGEDTQYF
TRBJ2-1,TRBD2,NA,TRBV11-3,TGTGCCAGCAGCGCCCGGGAGGGGATTAAGAATGAGCAGTTCTTC,CASSAREGIKNEQFF
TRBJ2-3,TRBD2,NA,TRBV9,TGTGCCAGCAGCCCTGTAGCGGGGGGACGCACAGATACGCAGTATTTT,CASSPVAGGRTDTQYF
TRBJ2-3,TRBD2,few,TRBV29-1,TGCAGCGTTGAAGACGGGAGGCCGGGGGTTACGCAGTATTTT,CSVEDGRPGVTQYF
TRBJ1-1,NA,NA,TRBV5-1,TGCGCCAGCAGCTCATCAGGGGCGGAAGCTTTCTTT,CASSSSGAEAFF
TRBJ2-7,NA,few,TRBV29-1,TGCAGCGTTGACAGGGGAGGCTACGAGCAGTACTTC,CSVDRGGYEQYF
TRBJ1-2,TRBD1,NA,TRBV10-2,TGCGCCAGCAGTGAGTCGGGACAGGGCCATAACTATGGCTACACCTTC,CASSESGQGHNYGYTF
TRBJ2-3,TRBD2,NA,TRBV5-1,TGCGCCAGCAGCTTGGTAGCGGGAGGGCCGGCCGATACGCAGTATTTT,CASSLVAGGPADTQYF
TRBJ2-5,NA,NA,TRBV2,TGTGCCAGCACCGGATGGGAGACCCAGTACTTC,CASTGWETQYF
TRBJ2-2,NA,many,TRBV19,TGTGCCAGTTTGCGTGGCACCGGGGAGCTGTTTTTT,CASLRGTGELFF
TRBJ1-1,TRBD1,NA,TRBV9,TGTGCCAGCAGCGTAGTTACAGGGGACACTGAAGCTTTCTTT,CASSVVTGDTEAFF
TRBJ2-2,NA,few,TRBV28,TGTGCCAGCAGGGCCAGGGAAACCGGGGAGCTGTTTTTT,CASRARETGELFF
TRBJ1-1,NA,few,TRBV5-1,TGCGCCAGCAGCTCCACAGGGACGGGCACTGAAGCTTTCTTT,CASSSTGTGTEAFF
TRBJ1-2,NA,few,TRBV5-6,TGTGCCACTACCAACAAGGGCCCTTATGGCTACACCTTC,CATTNKGPYGYTF
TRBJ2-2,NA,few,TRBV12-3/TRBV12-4,TGTGCCAGCAGTTTATTTTCGGGCCCCGGGGAGCTGTTTTTT,CASSLFSGPGELFF
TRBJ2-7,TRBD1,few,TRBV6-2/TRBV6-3,TGTGCCAGCAGACGTGACAGGGTCCCCTACGAGCAGTACTTC,CASRRDRVPYEQYF
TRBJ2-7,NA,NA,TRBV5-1,TGCGCCAGCAGCACCGGACATGATCCCTACGAGCAGTACTTC,CASSTGHDPYEQYF
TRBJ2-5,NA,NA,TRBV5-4,TGTGCCAGCAGCTTCGGGGGCGCGGAAGAGACCCAGTACTTC,CASSFGGAEETQYF
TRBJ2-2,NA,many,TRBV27,TGTGCCAGCAGTTTTATAGGGGATCTTTACACCGGGGAGCTGTTTTTT,CASSFIGDLYTGELFF
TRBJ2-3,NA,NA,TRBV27,TGTGCCAGCAGTTTTTTCAATAGCCCCTCCCTCGCAGATACGCAGTATTTT,CASSFFNSPSLADTQYF
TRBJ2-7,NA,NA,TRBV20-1,TGCAGTGCCCGGGTGGGGGCCCCCTACGAGCAGTACTTC,CSARVGAPYEQYF
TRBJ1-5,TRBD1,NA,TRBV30,TGTGCCTGGGCGAGACAGGGGAATCAGCCCCAGCATTTT,CAWARQGNQPQHF
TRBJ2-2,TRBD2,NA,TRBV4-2,TGTGCCAGCAGCCAGGGGGTGCTAGCGGGGAAGAACACCGGGGAGCTGTTTTTT,CASSQGVLAGKNTGELFF
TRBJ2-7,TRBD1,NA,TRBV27,TGTGCCAGCGGGTGGAAGGGGGCAGGCGAGCAGTACTTC,CASGWKGAGEQYF
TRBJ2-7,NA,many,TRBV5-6,TGTGCCAGCAGCCGACGGGGGTTGGACTACGAGCAGTACTTC,CASSRRGLDYEQYF
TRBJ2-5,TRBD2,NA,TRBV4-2,TGTGCCAGCAGCCAAGACTCCCGACTAGCGGGAGTGGGAGAGACCCAGTACTTC,CASSQDSRLAGVGETQYF
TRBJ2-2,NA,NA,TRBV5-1,TGCGCCAGCAGCTGGAGGGGGGTAAACACCGGGGAGCTGTTTTTT,CASSWRGVNTGELFF